These 24 T cell receptor beta chains were sequenced from one sample in a study of regulatory T cells in long-lasting Graves disease. Time point noted: newly diagnosed GD, antithyroid drugs for less than 3 months. Preparation of the TCR library used RNA extracted from PBMCs. CDR3 regions were amplified by Arm-PCR using iRepertoire HTBI primers to build TCR beta libraries. TCRdb fed the multiplex PCR reads into MiXCR, producing one record per CDR3 protein. The sample lists 550,000 to 600,000 distinct CDR3 sequences; 15% to 20% were seen once. These data were likewise used in another study, on T cells in Graves' hyperthyroidism and ophthalmopathy.

The material sequenced was peripheral blood mononuclear cells (PBMCs), taken at new diagnosis, from a patient treated with antithyroid drugs. The source is a man in his late teens or twenties with Graves disease.

This clonotype has ten or more counts. The V call is TRBV2, the J call TRBJ2-1; 9 bases match TRBD2. J lost 3 bases, V lost 4 bases, and 1 base had no gene match. The germline gives CDR1 SNHLY, CDR2 FYNNEI. This CDR3 is built from 14 residues. As DNA, the CDR3 is TGTGCCAGCAGTGGACTAGCGGTCTACAATGAGCAGTTCTTC. Translated: CASSGLAVYNEQFF.

The CDR3 DNA follows: TGTGCCAGCAGCCAAGAAGTGTGGGGGAGGGCCGGGACAGATACGCAGTATTTT. Its translation is CASSQEVWGRAGTDTQYF. This chain joins TRBV3-1 and TRBJ2-3, with 7 bases aligning to TRBD2. The germline V gene has CDR1 LGHDT and CDR2 YNNKEL (reference sequence). This CDR3 is built from 18 residues. Unmatched junction bases numbered 12, after V lost 0 bases and J lost 3 bases.

This clonotype was counted only a few times. The chain has TRBV15 and TRBJ2-5, with 11 bases identical to TRBD2. The CDR3 consists of 15 residues. The V gene end was trimmed by 1 base and the J gene end by 4 bases; junction bases not matched to a gene: 2. Germline V gene data show CDR1 as LNHNV and CDR2 as YYDKDF (reference sequence). This chain's CDR3 is CATSRVSGRGETQYF. For the CDR3, the DNA is TGTGCCACCAGCAGAGTTAGCGGGAGGGGAGAGACCCAGTACTTC.

This clonotype was seen repeatedly, ten times or more. This rearrangement joins TRBV18 to TRBJ2-2; a possible D gene is TRBD1 (5 bases). With 3 bases removed from V and 5 bases from J, the gap between germline ends came to 13 bases. The germline V gene encodes CDR1 KGHSH and CDR2 LQKENI. The CDR3 totals 15 residues. This CDR3 reads CASSPVGDWTGELFF. CDR3 sequence (DNA): TGTGCCAGCTCACCGGTAGGGGATTGGACCGGGGAGCTGTTTTTT.

This clonotype was detected many times. This chain links TRBV12-3 or TRBV12-4 with TRBJ2-1, with 10 positions matching TRBD2. Trimming cost V 6 bases and J 6 bases; bases outside gene matches: 5. The CDR3 runs 14 residues. Here the CDR3 DNA reads TGTGCCAGCAGGGGAACTAGCGGGGTCAATGAGCAGTTCTTC. Encoded protein: CASRGTSGVNEQFF.

This clonotype was seen ten or more times. CDR3 DNA: TGTGCCAGCAGTGAATATGGGGACGTGACCCAGTACTTC. Its translation is CASSEYGDVTQYF. This chain connects TRBV6-1 to TRBJ2-5; the D gene could be TRBD1 or TRBD2 (5 bases each). The length of the CDR3 is 13 residues. V dropped 2 bases and J dropped 7 bases, with 11 bases sitting between them. CDR1 is MNHNS and CDR2 is SASEGT in the germline V gene.

There are many counts of this clonotype. This chain joins TRBV3-1 and TRBJ2-7; tentative D call: TRBD2 (6 bases). Between the trimmed V and J ends, which lost 0 bases and 4 bases, there was a span of 16 bases. The CDR3 is 16 residues long. Germline V gives CDR1 LGHDT, CDR2 YNNKEL (reference sequence). The CDR3 DNA sequence: TGTGCCAGCAGCCAAGATTTGTCCGGGGGAGCATACGAGCAGTACTTC. It encodes CASSQDLSGGAYEQYF.

V and J are TRBV9 and TRBJ2-1; TRBD2 agrees at 9 bases. V was pared by 0 bases and J by 8 bases, with 9 bases of the junction left unmatched. The germline V gene encodes CDR1 SGDLS and CDR2 YYNGEE. The CDR3 is made up of 16 amino acids. CDR3 DNA: TGTGCCAGCAGCGTAGGGACTAGCGATTCGTCCGATGAGCAGTTCTTC. Its protein product is CASSVGTSDSSDEQFF.

This clonotype was counted a few times. The V and J genes are TRBV7-3 and TRBJ2-1, with TRBD2 identical over 13 bases. This CDR3 comprises 17 residues. Trimming removed 0 bases from V and 10 bases from J; junction bases left unmatched: 9. Germline-derived CDR1 and CDR2 are SGHTA and FQGTGA. The CDR3 loop reads CASSLTGTSGTGREQFF. The CDR3 DNA is TGTGCCAGCAGCTTAACCGGGACTAGCGGGACAGGGCGAGAGCAGTTCTTC. Supplemented by reference TRBV7-3 and TRBJ2-1, the full variable domain reads GAGVSQTPSNKVTEKGKYVELRCDPISGHTALYWYRQSLGQGPEFLIYFQGTGAADDSGLPNDRFFAVRPEGSVSTLKIQRTERGDSAVYLCASSLTGTSGTGREQFFGPGTRLTVL.

This clonotype was seen more than once but under ten times. CDR3 sequence: CASSPTTPCNEQFF. CDR3 bases: TGTGCCAGCAGTCCTACTACTCCCTGCAATGAGCAGTTCTTC. The V and J genes are TRBV12-3 or TRBV12-4 and TRBJ2-1; D call uncertain. The CDR3 is 14 amino acids. V lost 5 bases and J lost 6, with 14 bases in between.

This clonotype was seen more than once but under ten times. The V call is TRBV30, the J call TRBJ2-5; 8 bases match TRBD1. J was trimmed by 3 bases and V by 2 bases; bases with no gene match: 14. This CDR3 has 17 residues. Germline V gives CDR1 GTSNPN, CDR2 SVGIG (reference sequence). The CDR3 sequence is CAWSNLGGGQEEETQYF. The CDR3 nucleotides are TGTGCCTGGAGTAATCTAGGAGGGGGACAGGAAGAAGAGACCCAGTACTTC.

This clonotype came up many times. The rearrangement links TRBV7-3 to TRBJ2-3; no firm D call. The ends were cut back, 5 bases at V and 4 bases at J, with 4 bases in the middle. The length of the CDR3 is 11 residues. Germline V CDR1 and CDR2: SGHTA, FQGTGA. CDR3: CASSPPDTQYF. The DNA for the CDR3 is TGTGCCAGCAGCCCGCCAGATACGCAGTATTTT.

This clonotype has only a few counts. The chain recombines TRBV12-3 or TRBV12-4 with TRBJ1-5; D is undetermined. This CDR3 spans 15 amino acids. V was clipped by 6 bases and J by 0 bases, with 12 bases between them. CDR3 sequence: CASSTFAASNQPQHF. CDR3 nucleotide sequence: TGTGCCAGCAGCACCTTTGCTGCTAGCAATCAGCCCCAGCATTTT.

There are many counts of this clonotype. The chain joins TRBV7-9 to TRBJ1-2; D remains unclear. Germline lookup yields CDR1 SEHNR and CDR2 FQNEAQ (reference sequence). Trimming shortened V by 6 bases and J by 1 base, and 12 bases separated the two germline ends. The CDR3 spans 14 residues. Written as DNA, the CDR3 is TGTGCCAGCAGGCCGTCTACAGTTAACTATGGCTACACCTTC. This encodes CASRPSTVNYGYTF.

The J gene is TRBJ2-7, the V gene TRBV6-1; D is uncertain. Germline V gene sequence: CDR1 MNHNS, CDR2 SASEGT. V lost 6 bases, J lost 2 bases, and 14 bases lay in between. The CDR3 has 14 amino acids. CDR3 DNA: TGTGCCAGCAGCACCCTTAAGGGTACCTACGAGCAGTACTTC. Protein: CASSTLKGTYEQYF.

This clonotype was seen a handful of times. This chain's CDR3 is CASVPTQGRFHYGYTF. CDR3 nucleotides: TGTGCCAGCGTCCCAACACAGGGTCGGTTTCACTATGGCTACACCTTC. The chain recombines TRBV6-2 or TRBV6-3 with TRBJ1-2; D is possibly TRBD1 (6 bases). The V and J ends lost 8 bases and 3 bases respectively, with 22 bases between them. The CDR3 contains 16 residues. Germline CDR1 reads MNHEY; CDR2 reads SVGEGT.

This clonotype was counted ten times or more. The rearrangement uses TRBV13 and TRBJ2-7; 11 nucleotides agree with TRBD2. V lost 6 bases and J lost 3; bases outside the gene matches: 25. CDR3 length equals 21 residues. In germline, CDR1 is PRHDT, CDR2 FYEKMQ (reference sequence). The CDR3 DNA follows: TGTGCCAGCAGATCGGGACAGGGAGGGGCTAGCGGGAGGCTTTCTTACTACGAGCAGTACTTC. Amino acid sequence: CASRSGQGGASGRLSYYEQYF.

This clonotype was counted ten times or more. This chain connects TRBV27 to TRBJ1-1, with unresolved D. CDR1 and CDR2 from the germline V gene are MNHEY and SMNVEV (reference sequence). The CDR3 runs 9 residues. The V end was cut by 11 bases, the J end by 8 bases, with 9 bases between. The CDR3: CAQTGEAFF. In DNA form, the CDR3 reads TGTGCCCAGACCGGGGAAGCTTTCTTT.

J is TRBJ2-7 and V is TRBV19; TRBD2 matches 7 bases. With V trimmed by 6 bases and J by 3 bases, 11 bases remained unmatched. Germline CDR1 and CDR2: LNHDA and SQIVND (reference sequence). The CDR3 has 15 amino acids. The CDR3 region is CASSKLLAEYYEQYF. The CDR3 DNA sequence: TGTGCCAGTAGCAAACTCCTAGCGGAGTACTACGAGCAGTACTTC.

The V and J genes are TRBV10-3 and TRBJ1-1, with 9 bases identical to TRBD1. CDR1 ENHRY and CDR2 SYGVKD come from the germline V gene. The V and J ends lost 9 bases and 6 bases, in that order; junction bases with no gene match: 5. CDR3 length equals 12 residues. CDR3 amino acids: CAIRQGDAEAFF. The DNA for the CDR3 is TGTGCCATACGACAGGGGGACGCTGAAGCTTTCTTT.

This clonotype has at least ten counts. This chain uses TRBV27 with TRBJ2-3, with D perhaps matching TRBD1 (5 bases). The length of the CDR3 is 15 residues. Germline V lookup: CDR1 MNHEY, CDR2 SMNVEV (reference sequence). The V end was cut by 5 bases, the J end by 0 bases, with 12 bases between. CDR3 region: CASSLDSPSTDTQYF. The CDR3, as DNA: TGTGCCAGCAGTCTCGACAGCCCTAGCACAGATACGCAGTATTTT.

This clonotype was seen ten or more times. This chain links TRBV7-2 with TRBJ2-7; D gene ambiguous. Germline V lookup: CDR1 SGHTA, CDR2 FQGNSA. This CDR3 region has 14 residues. V lost 3 bases and J lost 0, with 9 bases in between. The CDR3 nucleotides read TGTGCCAGCAGCTTCCAAATTAGCTCCTACGAGCAGTACTTC. It codes for CASSFQISSYEQYF.

This clonotype appeared a few times. CDR3 sequence reads: CASSPLPGGTAHTGELFF. Here the CDR3 DNA reads TGTGCCAGCAGCCCCCTCCCGGGGGGGACAGCTCACACCGGGGAGCTGTTTTTT. This chain links TRBV7-3 with TRBJ2-2; D possibly corresponds to TRBD2 (8 bases). Trimming stripped 5 bases from V and 3 bases from J, with 22 bases between. Germline-derived CDR1 and CDR2 are SGHTA and FQGTGA. The CDR3 extends over 18 amino acids.

V and J are TRBV4-2 and TRBJ2-7; D possibly corresponds to TRBD1 (5 bases). The CDR3 runs 16 residues. Germline V CDR1 and CDR2: LGHNA, YNFKEQ. V gave up 2 bases and J gave up 0 bases, with 14 bases separating them. The CDR3 sequence is CASSQRGTASSYEQYF. The CDR3 DNA follows: TGTGCCAGCAGCCAAAGGGGCACGGCGTCCTCCTACGAGCAGTACTTC.